One sample yielded the 32 T cell receptor beta chains listed below, sequenced in a study of blood T cell repertoires in COVID-19. Method: immunoSEQ multiplex PCR; TCRdb's copy keeps in-frame clones and lacks some. The table includes over 300,000 clones, 87% detected once. Sequencing was done on a sample of PBMCs or T cells enriched from blood (not recorded which). These TCRs come from a woman aged 25 to 39 who had recovered from COVID-19.

The rearrangement joins TRBV5-1 to TRBJ1-1; no firm D call. The V gene's germline CDR1 is SGHRS and CDR2 YFSETQ. V was pared by 0 bases and J by 0 bases, with 12 bases between. This CDR3 is built from 16 residues. The CDR3 spells CASSLVSQPMNTEAFF. The DNA of the CDR3 is TGCGCCAGCAGCTTGGTGTCACAGCCTATGAACACTGAAGCTTTCTTT. The full variable domain, its missing parts supplied by reference TRBV5-1 and TRBJ1-1, is KAGVTQTPRYLIKTRGQQVTLSCSPISGHRSVSWYQQTPGQGLQFLFEYFSETQRNKGNFPGRFSGRQFSNSRSEMNVSTLELGDSALYLCASSLVSQPMNTEAFFGQGTRLTVV.

The chain has TRBV13 and TRBJ1-2; a weak D match, TRBD1 (5 bases). The germline CDR1 and CDR2 sequences are PRHDT and FYEKMQ (reference sequence). Trimming took 2 bases from V and 8 from J, leaving 12 bases between them. CDR3 length equals 13 residues. The CDR3 sequence: CASSLSGAVGYTF. Written as DNA, the CDR3 is TGTGCCAGCAGCTTATCTGGGGCCGTCGGCTACACCTTC.

The J gene is TRBJ2-5, the V gene TRBV3-1 (or the pseudogene TRBV3-2); the match to TRBD2 covers 10 bases. The CDR3 consists of 14 residues. CDR1 is LGHDT, CDR2 YNNKEL, per germline (reference sequence). V lost 6 bases and J lost 3; bases outside the gene matches: 4. CDR3 in amino acids: CASRSGGAEETQYF. The CDR3 nucleotides read TGTGCCAGCAGGAGCGGGGGGGCGGAAGAGACCCAGTACTTC.

V and J are TRBV19 and TRBJ2-3; 12 bases match TRBD2. Germline trimming cut 2 bases from V and 0 bases from J; bases unmatched to any gene: 6. This CDR3 spans 18 amino acids. CDR1 and CDR2 (germline): LNHDA, SQIVND (reference sequence). The CDR3 protein is CASSIRTSGAVSTDTQYF. CDR3 nucleotide sequence: TGTGCCAGTAGTATACGGACTAGCGGGGCCGTTAGCACAGATACGCAGTATTTT.

This clone was counted only a few times. The chain couples TRBV27 to TRBJ2-7; 9 positions match TRBD1. CDR3 length: 15 residues. Per germline, CDR1 MNHEY and CDR2 SMNVEV (reference sequence). V gave up 3 bases and J gave up 5 bases; unmatched junction bases: 8. The CDR3 protein is CASSFKGTGIHEQYF. CDR3 DNA sequence: TGTGCCAGCAGTTTTAAAGGGACAGGGATACACGAGCAGTACTTC.

CDR3 sequence (DNA): TGTGCCAGTAGTACGGGACAGGTCCTACAGCCCCAGCATTTT. The encoded protein is CASSTGQVLQPQHF. The chain combines TRBV19 with TRBJ1-5; TRBD1 agrees at 8 bases. In germline, CDR1 is LNHDA, CDR2 SQIVND (reference sequence). V was clipped by 4 bases and J by 7 bases; unmatched bases: 6. This CDR3 region has 14 residues.

CDR3 bases: TGTGCCAGCAGTTTATACCCCACCCGGGACAGGACCATGAACACTGAAGCTTTCTTT. It codes for CASSLYPTRDRTMNTEAFF. The V and J genes are TRBV27 and TRBJ1-1; TRBD1 agrees at 8 bases. Per the germline V gene, CDR1 is MNHEY and CDR2 is SMNVEV (reference sequence). V was pared by 1 base and J by 0 bases, with 13 bases of the junction left unmatched. CDR3 length: 19 amino acids.

There are many counts of this clone. The V and J genes are TRBV4-1 and TRBJ2-3; TRBD1 is a possible D gene (5 bases). Trimming took 1 base from V and 4 from J, leaving 15 bases between them. The CDR3 sequence is 16 residues long. Per the germline V gene, CDR1 is MGHRA and CDR2 is YSYEKL. The CDR3 nucleotides are TGCGCCAGCAGCCAAGTGGACATGGGGTTCCCAGATACGCAGTATTTT. It encodes CASSQVDMGFPDTQYF.

The chain uses TRBV4-3 and TRBJ1-4, with D perhaps TRBD1 (5 bases). Deletions cut 4 bases from V and 7 bases from J, with 19 bases between. The germline V gene has CDR1 LGHNA and CDR2 YSLEER. The CDR3 consists of 16 residues. The DNA of the CDR3 is TGCGCCAGCAGCCCTGGGGCTCAGGCTAATGCTGAAAAACTGTTTTTT. Its protein product is CASSPGAQANAEKLFF.

V gene TRBV19 combines with J gene TRBJ1-1; D gene unclear. V lost 5 bases, J lost 2 bases, and 12 bases lay in between. From germline, CDR1 is LNHDA and CDR2 SQIVND (reference sequence). This CDR3 has 14 amino acids. The CDR3 loop is CASSPHQENTEAFF. The CDR3 DNA follows: TGTGCCAGTAGTCCGCACCAGGAAAACACTGAAGCTTTCTTT.

The chain recombines TRBV7-9 with TRBJ2-1; D is unclear. The V gene lost 5 bases and the J gene lost 7 bases, with 15 bases spanning the gap. Germline V lookup: CDR1 SEHNR, CDR2 FQNEAQ (reference sequence). The CDR3 loop spans 14 amino acids. CDR3 residues: CASSVDTKRNEQFF. CDR3 nucleotide sequence: TGTGCCAGCAGCGTAGACACTAAGAGAAATGAGCAGTTCTTC.

The rearrangement links TRBV9 to TRBJ2-1; D call uncertain. Trimming cost V 1 base and J 8 bases, with 10 bases left between them. CDR1 SGDLS and CDR2 YYNGEE come from the germline V gene. This CDR3 is built from 13 residues. In nucleotides, the CDR3 is TGTGCCAGCAGCGTATACGAGTTCGATGAGCAGTTCTTC. Translation gives CASSVYEFDEQFF.

The rearrangement joins TRBV6-5 to TRBJ1-3; D uncertain. CDR1 and CDR2 from the germline V gene are MNHEY and SVGAGI. The CDR3 has 15 amino acids. The V end lost 2 bases, the J end lost 2 bases, and 10 bases lay between the germline ends. DNA of the CDR3: TGTGCCAGCAGTTACGGCCCGTTCCCTGGAAACACCATATATTTT. This codes for CASSYGPFPGNTIYF.

To note about this clone: Within the sample, other DNA sequences also encode this same CDR3. This chain connects TRBV5-1 to TRBJ2-5; 13 bases align to TRBD2. CDR1 and CDR2 (germline): SGHRS, YFSETQ. CDR3 size: 15 residues. Unmatched junction bases numbered 3, after V lost 4 bases and J lost 3 bases. CDR3 in amino acids: CASSPGLAGEETQYF. CDR3 DNA: TGCGCCAGCAGCCCTGGACTAGCGGGGGAAGAGACCCAGTACTTC.

Only one count was recorded for this clone. The chain has TRBV6-5 and TRBJ1-2; 10 bases map to TRBD1. The CDR3 covers 15 residues. Losses at the gene ends were 6 bases for V and 7 bases for J; bases not matched to a gene: 11. Germline CDR1 MNHEY, CDR2 SVGAGI. The CDR3 nucleotides read TGTGCCAGCAGCGGAAGGGGGACAGGGGCATTTGGCTACACCTTC. Its protein is CASSGRGTGAFGYTF.

This chain joins TRBV11-2 and TRBJ1-1; D is ambiguous. V shed 3 bases and J shed 1 base, with 9 bases lying between them. The CDR3 length is 14 residues. Germline CDR1 and CDR2: SGHAT and FQNNGV. The CDR3 loop is CASSFRVTNTEAFF. The CDR3, as DNA: TGTGCCAGCAGCTTCCGGGTCACGAACACTGAAGCTTTCTTT.

The V and J genes are TRBV18 and TRBJ2-7; possibly TRBD1 for D (6 bases). CDR1 KGHSH and CDR2 LQKENI come from the germline V gene. The CDR3 runs 15 residues. Trimming cost V 0 bases and J 5 bases, with 14 bases left between them. CDR3 sequence (DNA): TGTGCCAGCTCACCACCTTCAGGGGTAGTGAACGAGCAGTACTTC. Protein product: CASSPPSGVVNEQYF. The whole variable domain, filled in from reference TRBV18 and TRBJ2-7, reads NAGVMQNPRHLVRRRGQEARLRCSPMKGHSHVYWYRQLPEEGLKFMVYLQKENIIDESGMPKERFSAEFPKEGPSILRIQQVVRGDSAAYFCASSPPSGVVNEQYFGPGTRLTVT.

This chain's CDR3 is CASGSTLRNEQFF. CDR3 nucleotides: TGTGCCAGCGGTTCCACCCTGAGGAATGAGCAGTTCTTC. V is TRBV27 and J is TRBJ2-1; D unresolved. There are 13 residues in the CDR3. CDR1 is MNHEY, CDR2 SMNVEV, per germline (reference sequence). Deletions cut 8 bases from V and 7 bases from J, with 15 bases between.

Note on this clone: The same CDR3 can be traced to other DNA sequences in this sample. The chain uses TRBV9 and TRBJ2-1, with 7 bases matching TRBD2. The CDR3 is made up of 15 amino acids. Trimming took 2 bases from V and 1 from J; bases not matched to a gene: 3. In germline, CDR1 is SGDLS, CDR2 YYNGEE. The CDR3 protein is CASSVAGGSYNEQFF. The CDR3 DNA follows: TGTGCCAGCAGCGTCGCCGGGGGGTCCTACAATGAGCAGTTCTTC.

This chain links TRBV5-1 with TRBJ2-2; 8 bases are shared with TRBD1. The J segment lost 3 bases and the V segment lost 4 bases, leaving 5 bases of the junction unmatched. The V gene's germline CDR1 is SGHRS and CDR2 YFSETQ. The CDR3 runs to 15 residues. The CDR3 sequence is CASSTDRGYTGELFF. As DNA, the CDR3 is TGCGCCAGCAGCACAGACAGGGGTTACACCGGGGAGCTGTTTTTT.

This chain connects TRBV2 to TRBJ1-4, with 7 bases matching TRBD1. V lost 6 bases to trimming and J lost 7 bases; unmatched junction nucleotides: 11. Germline V gene lookup returns CDR1 SNHLY and CDR2 FYNNEI. The CDR3 totals 15 residues. This CDR3 is CASSDPQGLGEKLFF. CDR3 coding DNA: TGTGCCAGCAGCGACCCACAGGGGTTGGGTGAAAAACTGTTTTTT.

The V call is TRBV2, the J call TRBJ1-4, with TRBD1 as a possible D gene (5 bases). Germline V gene data show CDR1 as SNHLY and CDR2 as FYNNEI. V lost 7 bases to trimming and J lost 3 bases, with 15 bases between them. The CDR3 is 15 amino acids. The CDR3 reads CASNGGARANEKLFF. The CDR3 region has the DNA TGTGCCAGCAACGGCGGGGCTCGGGCTAATGAAAAACTGTTTTTT.

V usage is TRBV6-5 and J usage is TRBJ2-1; 12 positions match TRBD2. J lost 12 bases, V lost 8 bases, and 8 bases had no gene match. The germline V gene has CDR1 MNHEY and CDR2 SVGAGI. This CDR3 is 13 amino acids long. The CDR3 sequence is CASGLAGIEGQFF. DNA of the CDR3: TGTGCCAGCGGACTAGCGGGGATTGAGGGGCAGTTCTTC.

For the CDR3, the DNA is TGTGCCAGCAGTTATAATCCGGCCGGGACTACTGCGGATGAGCAGTTCTTC. Its protein product is CASSYNPAGTTADEQFF. The V and J genes are TRBV6-2 or TRBV6-3 and TRBJ2-1; TRBD2 matches at 7 bases. The CDR3 is 17 amino acids. Looked up from germline, CDR1 is MNHEY and CDR2 is SVGEGT. Trimming removed 3 bases from V and 8 bases from J; junction bases left unmatched: 16.

The chain recombines TRBV27 with TRBJ1-5; the D gene is possibly TRBD1 (5 bases). This CDR3 spans 14 amino acids. The germline gives CDR1 MNHEY, CDR2 SMNVEV (reference sequence). Between the trimmed V and J ends, which lost 1 base and 6 bases, there was a span of 10 bases. The CDR3 DNA sequence: TGTGCCAGCAGTTTATGGGGGGGAGGTCAGCCCCAGCATTTT. Protein product: CASSLWGGGQPQHF.

The V call is TRBV3-1 (or the pseudogene TRBV3-2), the J call TRBJ1-6; D is ambiguous. Germline V CDR1 and CDR2: LGHDT, YNNKEL (reference sequence). The CDR3 length is 14 residues. V dropped 2 bases and J dropped 7 bases, with 9 bases sitting between them. The CDR3 sequence: CASSQWAANSPLHF. The CDR3 bases are TGTGCCAGCAGCCAATGGGCTGCAAATTCACCCCTCCACTTT.

The CDR3 DNA sequence: TGTGCCAGCAGCTGGGACAGGGGGCGTTCAAACACTGAAGCTTTCTTT. It yields the protein CASSWDRGRSNTEAFF. The rearrangement uses TRBV7-6 and TRBJ1-1; TRBD1 agrees at 12 bases. Unmatched junction bases numbered 5, after V lost 4 bases and J lost 2 bases. This CDR3 has 16 residues. Germline CDR1 and CDR2: SGHVS and FNYEAQ.

This clone was seen more than once but under ten times. The J gene is TRBJ1-1, the V gene TRBV5-7, with 10 positions matching TRBD1. TRBV5-7 falls under the ORF class, with uncertain function. The V segment lost 4 bases and the J segment 4 bases; nucleotides outside the gene matches: 16. This CDR3 has 18 amino acids. The CDR3 region is CASSQETTGGETVTEAFF. CDR3 DNA sequence: TGTGCCAGCAGCCAAGAAACGACAGGGGGCGAGACTGTCACTGAAGCTTTCTTT.

This clone has more than one count but fewer than ten. The V and J genes are TRBV2 and TRBJ1-4; D is possibly TRBD1 (5 bases). V dropped 3 bases and J dropped 6 bases, with 11 bases sitting between them. The CDR3 spans 14 residues. Germline lookup yields CDR1 SNHLY and CDR2 FYNNEI. CDR3 protein: CASSDRLGHEKLFF. The CDR3 region has the DNA TGTGCCAGCAGTGATAGGTTGGGGCATGAAAAACTGTTTTTT.

With respect to this clone: The same CDR3 can be traced to other DNA sequences in this sample. The rearrangement links TRBV7-2 to TRBJ1-1; 11 bases agree with TRBD1. The CDR3 has 14 amino acids. Germline V gene lookup returns CDR1 SGHTA and CDR2 FQGNSA. The trim removed 5 bases at V and 5 bases at J, leaving 4 bases unmatched. This CDR3 is CASSLRDRGTEAFF. The CDR3, as DNA: TGTGCCAGCAGCCTTAGGGACAGGGGGACTGAAGCTTTCTTT.

As concerns this clone: At one of its ends the junction is not consistent with the germline gene, which may arise from a read error. V usage is TRBV5-1 and J usage is TRBJ2-1; no firm D call. The germline V gene encodes CDR1 SGHRS and CDR2 YFSETQ. The CDR3 is made up of 13 amino acids. Written as DNA, the CDR3 is TGCGCCAGCAGCATCTCGACGTACAGTGAGCAGTTCTTC. Protein: CASSISTYSEQFF.

Regarding this clone: At one end, the junction sequence differs from germline, possibly due to a read error. The chain recombines TRBV7-7 with TRBJ2-2; a weak D match, TRBD1 (5 bases). CDR1 SSHAT and CDR2 FNYEAQ come from the germline V gene (reference sequence). The CDR3 totals 13 residues. CDR3 loop: CASSLIAGGELFF. The CDR3, as DNA: TGTGCTAGCAGCTTGATCGCAGGGGGGGAGCTGTTTTTT.